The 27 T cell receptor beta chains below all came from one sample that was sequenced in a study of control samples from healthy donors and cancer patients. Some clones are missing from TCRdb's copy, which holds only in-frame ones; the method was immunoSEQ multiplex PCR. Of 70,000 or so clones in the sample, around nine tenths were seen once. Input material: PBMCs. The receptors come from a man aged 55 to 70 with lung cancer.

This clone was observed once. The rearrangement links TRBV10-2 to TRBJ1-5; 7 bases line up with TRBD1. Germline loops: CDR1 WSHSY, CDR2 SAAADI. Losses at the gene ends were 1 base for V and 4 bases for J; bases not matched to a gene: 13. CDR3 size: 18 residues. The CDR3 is CASSELAGQFAANQPQHF. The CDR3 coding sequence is TGCGCCAGCAGTGAGTTGGCGGGACAGTTCGCAGCTAATCAGCCCCAGCATTTT.

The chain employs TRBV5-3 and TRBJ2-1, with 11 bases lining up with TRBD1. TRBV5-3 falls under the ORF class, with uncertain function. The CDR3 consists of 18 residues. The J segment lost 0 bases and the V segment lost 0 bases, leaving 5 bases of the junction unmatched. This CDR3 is CARSLVGTGGRSYNEQFF. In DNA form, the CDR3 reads TGTGCCAGAAGCTTGGTTGGGACAGGGGGACGCTCCTACAATGAGCAGTTCTTC.

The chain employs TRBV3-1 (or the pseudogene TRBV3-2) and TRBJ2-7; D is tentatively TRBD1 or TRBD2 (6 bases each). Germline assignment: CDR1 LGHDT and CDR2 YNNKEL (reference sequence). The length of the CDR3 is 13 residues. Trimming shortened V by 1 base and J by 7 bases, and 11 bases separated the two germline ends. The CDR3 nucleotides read TGTGCCAGCAGCCAAGTAGGAGGGGGGGAGCAGTACGTC. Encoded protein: CASSQVGGGEQYV.

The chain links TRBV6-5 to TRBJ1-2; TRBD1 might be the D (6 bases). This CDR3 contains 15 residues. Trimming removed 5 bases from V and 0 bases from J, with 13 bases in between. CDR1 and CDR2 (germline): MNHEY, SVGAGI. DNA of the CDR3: TGTGCCAGCAGTCGGGGGGACACGCCTAACTATGGCTACACCTTC. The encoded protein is CASSRGDTPNYGYTF.

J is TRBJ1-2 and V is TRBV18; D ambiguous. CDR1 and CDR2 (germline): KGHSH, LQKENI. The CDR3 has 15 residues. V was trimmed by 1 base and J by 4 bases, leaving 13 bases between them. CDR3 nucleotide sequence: TGTGCCAGCTCACCACTTCCCGAGGACCTCTATGGCTACACCTTC. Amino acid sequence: CASSPLPEDLYGYTF.

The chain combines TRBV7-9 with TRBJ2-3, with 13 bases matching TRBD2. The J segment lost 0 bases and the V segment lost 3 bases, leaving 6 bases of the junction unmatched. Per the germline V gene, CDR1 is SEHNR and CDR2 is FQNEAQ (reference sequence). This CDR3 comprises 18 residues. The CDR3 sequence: CASSFPGTSGASTDTQYF. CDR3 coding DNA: TGTGCCAGCAGCTTTCCCGGGACTAGCGGGGCGAGCACAGATACGCAGTATTTT.

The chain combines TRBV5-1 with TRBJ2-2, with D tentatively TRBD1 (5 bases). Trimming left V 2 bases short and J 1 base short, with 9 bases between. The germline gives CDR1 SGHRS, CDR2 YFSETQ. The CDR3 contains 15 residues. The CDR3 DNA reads TGCGCCAGCAGCTTCGCAGGACAGAACACCGGGGAGCTGTTTTTT. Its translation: CASSFAGQNTGELFF.

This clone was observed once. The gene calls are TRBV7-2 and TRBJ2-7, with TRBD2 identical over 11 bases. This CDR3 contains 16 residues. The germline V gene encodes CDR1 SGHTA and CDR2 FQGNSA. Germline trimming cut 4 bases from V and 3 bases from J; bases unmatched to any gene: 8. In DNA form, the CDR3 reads TGTGCCAGCAGCTCTGCCGGGACTAGCGGTAGCTACGAGCAGTACGTC. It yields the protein CASSSAGTSGSYEQYV.

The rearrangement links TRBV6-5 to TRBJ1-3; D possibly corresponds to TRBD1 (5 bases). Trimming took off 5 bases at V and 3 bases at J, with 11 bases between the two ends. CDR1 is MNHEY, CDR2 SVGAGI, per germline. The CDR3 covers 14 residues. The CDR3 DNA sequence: TGTGCCAGCAGTCCCGGGGCCATTGGAAACACCATATATTTT. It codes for CASSPGAIGNTIYF.

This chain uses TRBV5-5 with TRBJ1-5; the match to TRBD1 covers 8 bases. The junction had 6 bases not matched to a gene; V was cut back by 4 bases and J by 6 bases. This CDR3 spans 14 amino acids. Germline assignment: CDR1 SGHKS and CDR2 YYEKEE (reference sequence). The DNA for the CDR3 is TGTGCCAGCAGCCGACAGGGGAAAGGTCAGCCCCAGCATTTT. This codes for CASSRQGKGQPQHF.

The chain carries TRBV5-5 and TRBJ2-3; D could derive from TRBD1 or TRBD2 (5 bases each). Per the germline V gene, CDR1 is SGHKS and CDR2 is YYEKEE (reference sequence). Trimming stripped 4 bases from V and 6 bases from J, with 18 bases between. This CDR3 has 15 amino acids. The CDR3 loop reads CASSLEGQPLDTQYF. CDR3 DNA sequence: TGTGCCAGCAGCCTCGAGGGGCAGCCTCTGGATACGCAGTATTTT.

CDR3 protein: CASSSTPDNEQFF. DNA of the CDR3: TGTGCCAGCAGTTCTACTCCAGACAATGAGCAGTTCTTC. The chain uses TRBV12-3 or TRBV12-4 and TRBJ2-1; D remains unclear. The CDR3 extends over 13 amino acids. With 4 bases removed from V and 5 bases from J, the gap between germline ends came to 9 bases.

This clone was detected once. As DNA, the CDR3 is TGTGCCAGCTCACCCGGGAGGGACGATGGCTACACCTTC. Translating it yields CASSPGRDDGYTF. The J gene is TRBJ1-2, the V gene TRBV18, with D possibly matching TRBD1 (5 bases). This CDR3 spans 13 amino acids. Germline V gene sequence: CDR1 KGHSH, CDR2 LQKENI. V lost 3 bases to trimming and J lost 6 bases, with 11 bases between them. The full variable domain, its missing parts supplied by reference TRBV18 and TRBJ1-2, is NAGVMQNPRHLVRRRGQEARLRCSPMKGHSHVYWYRQLPEEGLKFMVYLQKENIIDESGMPKERFSAEFPKEGPSILRIQQVVRGDSAAYFCASSPGRDDGYTFGSGTRLTVV.

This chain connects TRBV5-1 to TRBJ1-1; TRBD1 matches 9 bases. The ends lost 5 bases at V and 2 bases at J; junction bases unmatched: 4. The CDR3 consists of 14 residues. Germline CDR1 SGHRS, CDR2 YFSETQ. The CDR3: CASRRDRANTEAFF. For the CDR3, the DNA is TGCGCCAGCAGACGGGACAGGGCAAACACTGAAGCTTTCTTT.

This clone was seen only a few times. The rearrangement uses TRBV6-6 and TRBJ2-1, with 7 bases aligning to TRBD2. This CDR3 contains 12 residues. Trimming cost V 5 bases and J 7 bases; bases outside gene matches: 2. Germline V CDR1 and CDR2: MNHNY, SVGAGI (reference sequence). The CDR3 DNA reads TGTGCCAGCAGTAGGGGACTAAATGAGCAGTTCTTC. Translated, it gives CASSRGLNEQFF.

CDR3 nucleotides: TGCGCCAGCAGCTTGGTAGGGGGCCTCATGAACACTGAAGCTTTCTTT. Translated: CASSLVGGLMNTEAFF. This chain connects TRBV5-1 to TRBJ1-1, with TRBD1 identical over 7 bases. Germline-derived CDR1 and CDR2 are SGHRS and YFSETQ. The ends lost 0 bases at V and 0 bases at J; junction bases unmatched: 5. CDR3 length: 16 residues.

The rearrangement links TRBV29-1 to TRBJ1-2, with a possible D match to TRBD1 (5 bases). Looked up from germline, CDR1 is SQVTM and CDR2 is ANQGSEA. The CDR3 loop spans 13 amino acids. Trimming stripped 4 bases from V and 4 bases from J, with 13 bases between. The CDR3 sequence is CSVVGQGGYGYTF. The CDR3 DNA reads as TGCAGCGTTGTGGGGCAGGGCGGCTATGGCTACACCTTC.

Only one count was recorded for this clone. The CDR3 is CASSPGQHNSPLHF. CDR3 coding DNA: TGTGCCAGCAGCCCGGGACAGCATAATTCACCCCTCCACTTT. This rearrangement joins TRBV7-3 to TRBJ1-6; 7 bases are shared with TRBD1. The V segment lost 5 bases and the J segment 5 bases; nucleotides outside the gene matches: 3. Per the germline V gene, CDR1 is SGHTA and CDR2 is FQGTGA. There are 14 residues in the CDR3.

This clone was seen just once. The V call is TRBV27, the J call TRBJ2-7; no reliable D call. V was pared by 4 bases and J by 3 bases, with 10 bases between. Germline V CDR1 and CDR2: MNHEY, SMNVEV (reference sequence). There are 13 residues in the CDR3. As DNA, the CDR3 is TGTGCCAGCAGTTCGGACGGCTACTACGAGCAGTACTTC. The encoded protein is CASSSDGYYEQYF.

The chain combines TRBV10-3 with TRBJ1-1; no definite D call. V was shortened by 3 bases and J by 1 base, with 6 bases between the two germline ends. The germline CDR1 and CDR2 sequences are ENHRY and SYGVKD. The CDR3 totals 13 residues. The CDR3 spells CAISDGPNTEAFF. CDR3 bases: TGTGCCATCAGTGACGGGCCGAACACTGAAGCTTTCTTT.

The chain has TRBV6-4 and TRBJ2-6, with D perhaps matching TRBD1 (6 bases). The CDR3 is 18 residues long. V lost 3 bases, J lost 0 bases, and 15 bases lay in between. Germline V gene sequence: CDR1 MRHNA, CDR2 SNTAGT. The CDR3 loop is CASSESGASFSGANVLTF. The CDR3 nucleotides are TGTGCCAGCAGTGAATCAGGGGCTTCCTTCTCTGGGGCCAACGTCCTGACTTTC.

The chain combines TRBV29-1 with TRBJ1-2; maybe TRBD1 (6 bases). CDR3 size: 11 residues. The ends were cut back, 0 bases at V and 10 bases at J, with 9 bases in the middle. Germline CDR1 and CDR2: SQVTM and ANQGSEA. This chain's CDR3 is CSVEEQGNYTF. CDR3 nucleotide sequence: TGCAGCGTTGAAGAGCAGGGGAACTACACCTTC.

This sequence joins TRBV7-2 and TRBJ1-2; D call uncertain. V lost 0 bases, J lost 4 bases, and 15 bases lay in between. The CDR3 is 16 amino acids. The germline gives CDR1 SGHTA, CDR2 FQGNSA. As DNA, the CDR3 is TGTGCCAGCAGCTTAGCGCTCGGCTCATACCCCTATGGCTACACCTTC. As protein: CASSLALGSYPYGYTF.

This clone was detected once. The chain's CDR3 is CASSLDGTGIIQETQYF. The CDR3 nucleotides read TGCGCCAGCAGCTTGGATGGGACAGGGATAATACAAGAGACCCAGTACTTC. V usage is TRBV5-1 and J usage is TRBJ2-5; the match to TRBD1 covers 9 bases. Germline lookup yields CDR1 SGHRS and CDR2 YFSETQ. V shed 0 bases and J 2 bases; nucleotides not matched to a gene: 8. The CDR3 contains 17 residues.

CDR3 in DNA: TGTGCCAGCAGCACCCAGGGCAGGAGCTCCTACAATGAGCAGTTCTTC. This sequence encodes CASSTQGRSSYNEQFF. The chain recombines TRBV7-2 with TRBJ2-1; tentatively, D is TRBD1 (5 bases). This CDR3 has 16 residues. CDR1 is SGHTA, CDR2 FQGNSA, per germline. V was trimmed by 5 bases and J by 0 bases, leaving 14 bases between them.

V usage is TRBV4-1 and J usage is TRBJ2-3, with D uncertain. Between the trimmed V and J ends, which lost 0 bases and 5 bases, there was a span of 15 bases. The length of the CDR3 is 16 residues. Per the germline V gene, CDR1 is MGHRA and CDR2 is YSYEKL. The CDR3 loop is CASSQDIAVRVDTQYF. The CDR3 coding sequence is TGCGCCAGCAGCCAAGATATCGCAGTTAGGGTAGATACGCAGTATTTT.

This CDR3 reads CASSQVYRIYYGYTF. The DNA of the CDR3 is TGCGCCAGCAGCCAAGTCTACAGGATCTACTATGGCTACACCTTC. V usage is TRBV4-1 and J usage is TRBJ1-2, with D tentatively TRBD1 (5 bases). Germline CDR1 and CDR2: MGHRA and YSYEKL. The CDR3 is made up of 15 amino acids. The V end lost 1 base, the J end lost 3 bases, and 12 bases lay between the germline ends.